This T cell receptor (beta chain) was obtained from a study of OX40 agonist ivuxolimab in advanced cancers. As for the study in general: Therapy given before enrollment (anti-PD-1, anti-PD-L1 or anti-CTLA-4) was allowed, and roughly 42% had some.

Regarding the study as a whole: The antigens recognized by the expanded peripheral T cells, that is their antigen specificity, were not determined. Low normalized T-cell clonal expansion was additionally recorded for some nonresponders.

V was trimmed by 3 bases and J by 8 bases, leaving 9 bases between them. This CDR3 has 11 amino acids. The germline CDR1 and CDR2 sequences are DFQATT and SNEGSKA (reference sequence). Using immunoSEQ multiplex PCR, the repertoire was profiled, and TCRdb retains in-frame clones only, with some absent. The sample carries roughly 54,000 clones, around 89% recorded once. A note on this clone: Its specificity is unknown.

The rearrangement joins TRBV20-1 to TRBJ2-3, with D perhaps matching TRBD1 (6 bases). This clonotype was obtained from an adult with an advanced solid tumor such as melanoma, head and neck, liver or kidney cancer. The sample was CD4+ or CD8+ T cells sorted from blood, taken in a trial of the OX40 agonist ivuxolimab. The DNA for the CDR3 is TGCAGTGCTAGGGGGGCCCGTACGCAGTATTTT. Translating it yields CSARGARTQYF.